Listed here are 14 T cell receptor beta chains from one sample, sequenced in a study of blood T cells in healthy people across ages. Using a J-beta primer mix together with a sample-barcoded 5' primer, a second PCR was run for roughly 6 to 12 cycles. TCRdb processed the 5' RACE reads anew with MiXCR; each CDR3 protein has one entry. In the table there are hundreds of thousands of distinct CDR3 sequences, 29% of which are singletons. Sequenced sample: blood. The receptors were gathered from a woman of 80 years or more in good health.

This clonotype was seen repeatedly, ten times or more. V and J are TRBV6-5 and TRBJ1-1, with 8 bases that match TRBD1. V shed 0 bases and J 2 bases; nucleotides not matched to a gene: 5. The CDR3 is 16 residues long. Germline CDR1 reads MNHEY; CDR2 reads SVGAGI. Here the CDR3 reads CASSYSAGQVNTEAFF. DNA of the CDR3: TGTGCCAGCAGTTACTCGGCGGGACAGGTTAACACTGAAGCTTTCTTT.

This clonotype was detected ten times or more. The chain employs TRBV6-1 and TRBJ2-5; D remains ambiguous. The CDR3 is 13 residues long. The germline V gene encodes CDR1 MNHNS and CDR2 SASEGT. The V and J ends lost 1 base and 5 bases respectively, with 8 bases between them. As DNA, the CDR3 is TGTGCCAGCAGTGAAGGCCGTAGGGAGACCCAGTACTTC. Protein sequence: CASSEGRRETQYF.

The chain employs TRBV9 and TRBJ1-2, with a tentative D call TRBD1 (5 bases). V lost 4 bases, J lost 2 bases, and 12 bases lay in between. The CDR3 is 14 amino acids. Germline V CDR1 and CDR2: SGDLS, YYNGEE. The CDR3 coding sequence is TGTGCCAGCAGCTTCCTCGGGGACAACTATGGCTACACCTTC. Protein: CASSFLGDNYGYTF.

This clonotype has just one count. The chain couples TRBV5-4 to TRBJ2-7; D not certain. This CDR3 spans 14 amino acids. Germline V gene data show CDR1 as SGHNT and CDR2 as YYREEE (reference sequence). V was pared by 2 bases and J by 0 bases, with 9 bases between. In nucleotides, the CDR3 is TGTGCCAGCAGCTTTGAGAGTATCTCCTACGAGCAGTACTTC. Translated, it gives CASSFESISYEQYF.

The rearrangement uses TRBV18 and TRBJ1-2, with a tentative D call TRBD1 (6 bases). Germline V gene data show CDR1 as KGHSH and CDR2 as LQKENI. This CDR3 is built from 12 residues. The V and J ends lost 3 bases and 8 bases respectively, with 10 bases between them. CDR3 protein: CASSPDSKGYTF. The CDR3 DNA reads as TGTGCCAGCTCACCGGACAGTAAAGGCTACACCTTC.

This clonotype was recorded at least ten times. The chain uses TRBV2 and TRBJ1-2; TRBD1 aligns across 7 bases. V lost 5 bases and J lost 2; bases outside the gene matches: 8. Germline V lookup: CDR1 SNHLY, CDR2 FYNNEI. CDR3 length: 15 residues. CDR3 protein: CASSTRTGLNYGYTF. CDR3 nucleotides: TGTGCCAGCAGTACAAGGACAGGCCTCAACTATGGCTACACCTTC.

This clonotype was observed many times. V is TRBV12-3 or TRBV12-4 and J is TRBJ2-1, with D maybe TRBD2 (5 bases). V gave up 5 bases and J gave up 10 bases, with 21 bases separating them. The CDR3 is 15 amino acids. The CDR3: CASSPGSIITGEQFF. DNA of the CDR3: TGTGCCAGCAGTCCGGGATCCATCATAACCGGGGAGCAGTTCTTC.

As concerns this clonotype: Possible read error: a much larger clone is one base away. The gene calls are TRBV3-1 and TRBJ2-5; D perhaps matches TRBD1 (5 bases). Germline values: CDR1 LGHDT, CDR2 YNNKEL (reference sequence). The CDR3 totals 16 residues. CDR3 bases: TGTGCCAGCAACCAAAGGGGTAACGGACGACGGGAGACCCAGTACTTC. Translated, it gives CASNQRGNGRRETQYF.

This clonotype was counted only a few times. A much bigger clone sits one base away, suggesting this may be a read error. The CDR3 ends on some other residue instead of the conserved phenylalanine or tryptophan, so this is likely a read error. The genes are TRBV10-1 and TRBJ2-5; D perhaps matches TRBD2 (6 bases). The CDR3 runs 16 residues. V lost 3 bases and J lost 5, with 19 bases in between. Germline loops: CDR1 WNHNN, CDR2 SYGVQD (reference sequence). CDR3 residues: CASSDPLGTGRETQYV. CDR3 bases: TGCGCCAGCAGTGACCCGCTAGGGACTGGAAGGGAGACCCAGTACGTC.

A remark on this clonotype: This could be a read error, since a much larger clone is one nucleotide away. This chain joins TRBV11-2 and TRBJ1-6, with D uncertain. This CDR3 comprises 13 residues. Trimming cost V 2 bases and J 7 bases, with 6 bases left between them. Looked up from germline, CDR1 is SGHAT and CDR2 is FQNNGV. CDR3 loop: CASSLNGNSPLHF. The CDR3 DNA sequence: TGTGCCAGCAGCTTAAACGGAAATTCACCCCTCCACTTT. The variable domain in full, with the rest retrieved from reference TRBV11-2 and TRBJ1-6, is EAGVAQSPRYKIIEKRQSVAFWCNPISGHATLYWYQQILGQGPKLLIQFQNNGVVDDSQLPKDRFSAERLKGVDSTLKIQPAKLEDSAVYLCASSLNGNSPLHFGNGTRLTVT.

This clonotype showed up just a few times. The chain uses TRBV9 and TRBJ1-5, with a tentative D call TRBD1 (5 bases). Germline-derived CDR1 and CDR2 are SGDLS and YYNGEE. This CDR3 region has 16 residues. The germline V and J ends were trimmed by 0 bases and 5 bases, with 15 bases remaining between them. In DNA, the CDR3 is TGTGCCAGCAGCGTAGGCACCGGGGCCGGACATCAGCCCCAGCATTTT. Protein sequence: CASSVGTGAGHQPQHF.

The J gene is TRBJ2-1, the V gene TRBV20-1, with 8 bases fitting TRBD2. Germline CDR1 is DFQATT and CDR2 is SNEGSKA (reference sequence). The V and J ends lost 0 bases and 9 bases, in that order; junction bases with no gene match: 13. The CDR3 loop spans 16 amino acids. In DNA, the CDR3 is TGCAGTGCTAGAGATCGGGGGACTAGAGGTGACGGTGAGCAGTTCTTC. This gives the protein CSARDRGTRGDGEQFF.

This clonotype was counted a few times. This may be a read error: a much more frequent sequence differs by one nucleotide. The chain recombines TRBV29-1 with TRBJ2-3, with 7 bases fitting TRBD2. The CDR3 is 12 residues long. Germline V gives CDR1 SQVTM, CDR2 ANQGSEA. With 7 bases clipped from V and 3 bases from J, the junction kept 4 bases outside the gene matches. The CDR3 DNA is TGCAGCGGTAAACTAGCGACAGATACGCAGTATTTT. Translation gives CSGKLATDTQYF.

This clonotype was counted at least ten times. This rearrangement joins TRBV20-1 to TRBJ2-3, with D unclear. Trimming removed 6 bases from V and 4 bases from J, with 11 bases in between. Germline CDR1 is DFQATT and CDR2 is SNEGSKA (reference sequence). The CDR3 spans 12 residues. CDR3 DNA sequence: TGCAGTGCCCGCCCCGGTTCAGATACGCAGTATTTT. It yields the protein CSARPGSDTQYF.